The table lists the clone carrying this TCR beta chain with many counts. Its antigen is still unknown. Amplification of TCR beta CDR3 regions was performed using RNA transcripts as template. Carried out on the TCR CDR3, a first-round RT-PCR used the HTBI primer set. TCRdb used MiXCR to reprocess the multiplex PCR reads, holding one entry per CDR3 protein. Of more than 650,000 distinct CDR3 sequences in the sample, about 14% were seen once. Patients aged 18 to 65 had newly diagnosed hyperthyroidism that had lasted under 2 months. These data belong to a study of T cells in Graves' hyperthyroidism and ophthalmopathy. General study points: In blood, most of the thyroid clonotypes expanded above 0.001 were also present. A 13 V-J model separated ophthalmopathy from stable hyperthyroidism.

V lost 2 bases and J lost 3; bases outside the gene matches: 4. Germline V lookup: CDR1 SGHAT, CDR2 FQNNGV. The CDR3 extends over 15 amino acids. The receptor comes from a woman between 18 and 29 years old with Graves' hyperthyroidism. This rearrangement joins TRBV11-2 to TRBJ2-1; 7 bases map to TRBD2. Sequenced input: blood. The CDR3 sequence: CASSLLAGNYNEQFF. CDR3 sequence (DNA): TGTGCCAGCAGCTTATTAGCGGGTAACTACAATGAGCAGTTCTTC.